Given below is one T cell receptor (beta chain) in context. Its antigen is currently unknown. The data originate from a study of T cell repertoires in cytomegalovirus infection. On the study more broadly: It was recently identified HLA-C-restricted and well-studied HLA-B-restricted CMV epitopes that the study used.

Germline V gives CDR1 SEHNR, CDR2 FQNEAQ (reference sequence). Deletions cut 3 bases from V and 3 bases from J, with 9 bases between. The CDR3 length is 14 residues. Study outcomes and limitations: HLA-C-restricted CMV clonotypes gave the most frequent clonotype in two of eight donors.

TCRdb passed the reads through MiXCR, listing each CDR3 protein once. The data hold about 340,000 distinct CDR3 sequences, with about 27% observed a single time. Sample: cultured PBMCs, taken from culture after CMV antigen stimulation. The rearrangement joins TRBV7-9 to TRBJ2-1, with a possible D match to TRBD2 (6 bases). The source of this sequence is a human donor in good health (CMV status not recorded). Some clones in this sample may be carry-over from other donors' samples. The CDR3 coding sequence is TGTGCCAGCAGCTTGGGGCGGGACTACAATGAGCAGTTCTTC. It yields the protein CASSLGRDYNEQFF.